What follows are 32 T cell receptor beta chains derived from one specimen sequenced in a study of blood T cell repertoires in COVID-19. Clones were read by immunoSEQ multiplex PCR, and TCRdb kept only the in-frame ones, dropping some. The sample lists about 220,000 clones; around four fifths were seen once. The sequenced sample was peripheral blood. Receptors were obtained from a man between 25 and 39 years old with active or convalescent COVID-19.

V and J are TRBV7-9 and TRBJ1-2, with D tentatively TRBD1 (6 bases). Trimming took 7 bases from V and 4 from J, leaving 16 bases between them. The CDR3 is 14 residues long. In germline, CDR1 is SEHNR, CDR2 FQNEAQ (reference sequence). The CDR3 coding sequence is TGTGCCAGCACTCAACAGGGACCTGGCTATGGCTACACCTTC. Its protein is CASTQQGPGYGYTF.

This clone was seen a single time. The J gene is TRBJ2-1, the V gene TRBV18, with D possibly being TRBD1 (6 bases). V was clipped by 0 bases and J by 3 bases, with 12 bases between them. Germline V gene sequence: CDR1 KGHSH, CDR2 LQKENI. The CDR3 contains 16 residues. This CDR3 is CASSPPGAQGYNEQFF. Here the CDR3 DNA reads TGTGCCAGCTCACCACCGGGCGCACAGGGCTACAATGAGCAGTTCTTC.

The chain is built from TRBV5-4 and TRBJ2-1; possibly TRBD2 for D (5 bases). CDR1 SGHNT and CDR2 YYREEE come from the germline V gene (reference sequence). The CDR3 covers 15 residues. Trimming left V 0 bases short and J 8 bases short, with 15 bases between. The CDR3 region has the DNA TGTGCCAGCAGCTTGGGCGGGCCCCTCAGGCATGAGCAGTTCTTC. Translation gives CASSLGGPLRHEQFF.

In its sample, this clone was seen a few times. The chain recombines TRBV27 with TRBJ1-2; D may be TRBD1 (5 bases). This CDR3 contains 14 residues. Germline V CDR1 and CDR2: MNHEY, SMNVEV (reference sequence). Trimming removed 0 bases from V and 7 bases from J, with 12 bases in between. The CDR3 DNA reads as TGTGCCAGCAGTTTATCGTCCGGGAGGGGTGGCTACACCTTC. As protein: CASSLSSGRGGYTF.

This chain links TRBV2 with TRBJ2-7; tentatively, D is TRBD1 (5 bases). Trimming removed 7 bases from V and 0 bases from J, with 16 bases in between. This CDR3 comprises 15 residues. Germline assignment: CDR1 SNHLY and CDR2 FYNNEI. This CDR3 reads CASTPPTVHSYEQYF. CDR3 in DNA: TGTGCCAGCACCCCACCGACAGTTCACTCCTACGAGCAGTACTTC.

V usage is TRBV2 and J usage is TRBJ1-3; D possibly corresponds to TRBD1 (6 bases). The V gene's germline CDR1 is SNHLY and CDR2 FYNNEI. CDR3 size: 15 residues. The germline V and J ends were trimmed by 4 bases and 7 bases, with 17 bases remaining between them. In DNA form, the CDR3 reads TGTGCCAGCAGTGTCGGGACACCGAGAGTCAACACCATATATTTT. Translation gives CASSVGTPRVNTIYF.

The chain employs TRBV5-5 and TRBJ1-4; 9 bases match TRBD1. This CDR3 is 14 amino acids long. The V gene's germline CDR1 is SGHKS and CDR2 YYEKEE (reference sequence). V was clipped by 1 base and J by 10 bases; unmatched bases: 5. The CDR3 loop is CASSLTGGLAKLFF. CDR3 in DNA: TGTGCCAGCAGCTTGACAGGGGGCCTCGCAAAACTGTTTTTT.

J is TRBJ1-6 and V is TRBV5-1; 9 bases are shared with TRBD1. J was trimmed by 5 bases and V by 7 bases; bases with no gene match: 4. This CDR3 spans 14 amino acids. CDR1 and CDR2 (germline): SGHRS, YFSETQ. CDR3 region: CASSDRGNNSPLHF. The CDR3 DNA reads as TGCGCCAGCTCTGACAGGGGGAATAATTCACCCCTCCACTTT.

The chain joins TRBV6-5 to TRBJ2-1; TRBD1 matches at 7 bases. The CDR3 spans 13 residues. With V trimmed by 8 bases and J by 7 bases, 8 bases remained unmatched. The germline V gene encodes CDR1 MNHEY and CDR2 SVGAGI. DNA of the CDR3: TGTGCCAGCCAGGGGACAGTCCTAAATGAGCAGTTCTTC. Translation: CASQGTVLNEQFF.

The CDR3: CASSFPGTSGSPGELFF. Written as DNA, the CDR3 is TGTGCCAGCAGCTTCCCCGGGACTAGCGGGAGTCCCGGGGAGCTGTTTTTT. This chain links TRBV7-9 with TRBJ2-2; 14 nucleotides line up with TRBD2. Germline CDR1 SEHNR, CDR2 FQNEAQ (reference sequence). J was trimmed by 6 bases and V by 3 bases; bases with no gene match: 6. The CDR3 is 17 residues long. Filled out from reference TRBV7-9 and TRBJ2-2, the complete variable domain reads DTGVSQNPRHKITKRGQNVTFRCDPISEHNRLYWYRQTLGQGPEFLTYFQNEAQLEKSRLLSDRFSAERPKGSFSTLEIQRTEQGDSAMYLCASSFPGTSGSPGELFFGEGSRLTVL.

The genes are TRBV28 and TRBJ2-7; no clear D. The V end was cut by 2 bases, the J end by 3 bases, with 11 bases between. Germline lookup yields CDR1 MDHEN and CDR2 SYDVKM. CDR3 length: 14 amino acids. CDR3 sequence reads: CASSLVRRDYEQYF. The CDR3 nucleotides are TGTGCCAGCAGTTTAGTGAGGAGAGACTACGAGCAGTACTTC.

The rearrangement joins TRBV3-1 (or the pseudogene TRBV3-2) to TRBJ1-3, with D hard to call. The V end was cut by 4 bases, the J end by 0 bases, with 7 bases between. The CDR3 totals 14 residues. Germline V CDR1 and CDR2: LGHDT, YNNKEL (reference sequence). The chain's CDR3 is CASSPEVSGNTIYF. In DNA form, the CDR3 reads TGTGCCAGCAGCCCCGAGGTCTCTGGAAACACCATATATTTT.

V is TRBV25-1 and J is TRBJ1-2; TRBD1 agrees at 8 bases. Germline CDR1 reads MGHDK; CDR2 reads SYGVNS. CDR3 size: 15 residues. V lost 4 bases, J lost 7 bases, and 11 bases stayed unmatched. The CDR3 protein is CASSGGPDRVAGYTF. CDR3 DNA sequence: TGTGCCAGCAGTGGGGGTCCGGACAGGGTGGCTGGCTACACCTTC.

As to this clone: This CDR3 is also generated by other DNA sequences in the sample. The V gene is TRBV19, the J gene TRBJ1-1; TRBD1 is a possible D gene (5 bases). CDR1 and CDR2 from the germline V gene are LNHDA and SQIVND (reference sequence). The length of the CDR3 is 13 residues. Trimming removed 3 bases from V and 1 base from J, with 6 bases in between. This CDR3 is CASSIQGNTEAFF. In DNA form, the CDR3 reads TGTGCCAGTAGTATCCAGGGGAACACTGAAGCTTTCTTT.

The chain has TRBV27 and TRBJ2-7; D may be TRBD1 (5 bases). Per germline, CDR1 MNHEY and CDR2 SMNVEV (reference sequence). This CDR3 is 16 amino acids long. V gave up 2 bases and J gave up 1 base, with 15 bases separating them. The CDR3 here is CASSLRERTKSYEQYF. CDR3 nucleotides: TGTGCCAGCAGTTTAAGAGAACGGACAAAGTCCTACGAGCAGTACTTC.

V gene TRBV4-3 combines with J gene TRBJ2-6, with D hard to call. The CDR3 length is 16 residues. The V gene's germline CDR1 is LGHNA and CDR2 YSLEER. The germline V and J ends were trimmed by 0 bases and 0 bases, with 6 bases remaining between them. CDR3 bases: TGCGCCAGCAGCCAAGATGCACACTCTGGGGCCAACGTCCTGACTTTC. Its translation: CASSQDAHSGANVLTF.

The chain employs TRBV16 and TRBJ1-5; D is unresolved. Between the trimmed V and J ends, which lost 2 bases and 3 bases, there was a span of 14 bases. Germline values: CDR1 KGHSY, CDR2 FQNENV. The CDR3 runs to 16 residues. CDR3 nucleotides: TGTGCCAGCAGCCAAGTGCCGGGCGGGTACAATCAGCCCCAGCATTTT. Its protein product is CASSQVPGGYNQPQHF.

The chain couples TRBV28 to TRBJ1-6; no clear D gene. V lost 5 bases and J lost 6, with 8 bases in between. The germline gives CDR1 MDHEN, CDR2 SYDVKM. The length of the CDR3 is 13 residues. CDR3 sequence: CASSVLSNSPLHF. The CDR3 bases are TGTGCCAGCAGTGTACTTTCTAATTCACCCCTCCACTTT.

The rearrangement joins TRBV6-5 to TRBJ1-1; weak D call: TRBD1 (6 bases). This CDR3 has 16 residues. Germline CDR1 is MNHEY and CDR2 is SVGAGI. The ends were cut back, 0 bases at V and 3 bases at J, with 14 bases in the middle. CDR3 loop: CASSYSRFAGDTEAFF. DNA of the CDR3: TGTGCCAGCAGTTACTCGAGGTTTGCAGGGGACACTGAAGCTTTCTTT.

The gene calls are TRBV19 and TRBJ2-5; 7 bases line up with TRBD2. Trimming at V came to 6 bases and at J to 5 bases, leaving 15 bases not matched to a gene. This CDR3 comprises 16 residues. Germline V gene lookup returns CDR1 LNHDA and CDR2 SQIVND (reference sequence). CDR3 sequence (DNA): TGTGCCAGTAGCCCTCCTAGGACTAGTGGAGGGGAGACCCAGTACTTC. Translating gives CASSPPRTSGGETQYF.

The chain combines TRBV5-4 with TRBJ1-5; 9 bases agree with TRBD1. V dropped 4 bases and J dropped 5; count of bases not matched to a gene: 4. Germline-derived CDR1 and CDR2 are SGHNT and YYREEE (reference sequence). CDR3 length: 14 amino acids. CDR3 residues: CASSKGQGDQPQHF. DNA for the CDR3: TGTGCCAGCAGCAAGGGACAGGGTGATCAGCCCCAGCATTTT.

V gene TRBV9 combines with J gene TRBJ2-7; weak D call: TRBD1 (6 bases). The germline V gene has CDR1 SGDLS and CDR2 YYNGEE. CDR3 length: 14 residues. Trimming removed 0 bases from V and 6 bases from J, with 13 bases in between. DNA for the CDR3: TGTGCCAGCAGCGTAGGGGTAGGGGGTGGCGAGCAGTACTTC. This sequence encodes CASSVGVGGGEQYF.

The genes are TRBV14 and TRBJ2-1; D might be TRBD1 (5 bases). Germline CDR1 SGHDN, CDR2 FVKESK. V lost 7 bases and J 9 bases, leaving 13 bases between the germline ends. The length of the CDR3 is 12 residues. The CDR3 loop is CASTGRATEQFF. Here the CDR3 DNA reads TGTGCCAGCACTGGCAGGGCCACTGAGCAGTTCTTC. Full variable domain (outside the CDR3, taken from reference TRBV14 and TRBJ2-1): EAGVTQFPSHSVIEKGQTVTLRCDPISGHDNLYWYRRVMGKEIKFLLHFVKESKQDESGMPNNRFLAERTGGTYSTLKVQPAELEDSGVYFCASTGRATEQFFGPGTRLTVL.

This chain uses TRBV18 with TRBJ1-5; TRBD1 aligns across 9 bases. In germline, CDR1 is KGHSH, CDR2 LQKENI. With V trimmed by 2 bases and J by 6 bases, 5 bases remained unmatched. The CDR3 contains 15 residues. CDR3 amino acids: CASSPVGQGTQPQHF. The CDR3 DNA reads TGTGCCAGCTCACCAGTTGGACAGGGGACTCAGCCCCAGCATTTT. Drawing the rest from reference TRBV18 and TRBJ1-5, the complete variable domain is NAGVMQNPRHLVRRRGQEARLRCSPMKGHSHVYWYRQLPEEGLKFMVYLQKENIIDESGMPKERFSAEFPKEGPSILRIQQVVRGDSAAYFCASSPVGQGTQPQHFGDGTRLSIL.

The chain carries TRBV28 and TRBJ2-1; TRBD2 matches 9 bases. The ends lost 5 bases at V and 3 bases at J; junction bases unmatched: 14. The CDR3 loop spans 18 amino acids. The germline CDR1 and CDR2 sequences are MDHEN and SYDVKM. The CDR3 reads CASSPSGLAGSFYNEQFF. The CDR3 DNA follows: TGTGCCAGCAGTCCTTCGGGGCTAGCGGGATCCTTCTACAATGAGCAGTTCTTC.

V and J are TRBV7-2 and TRBJ2-5, with 8 bases lining up with TRBD1. Germline CDR1 SGHTA, CDR2 FQGNSA. The V and J ends lost 0 bases and 7 bases, in that order; junction bases with no gene match: 13. The CDR3 has 17 amino acids. CDR3 DNA sequence: TGTGCCAGCAGCTTAGCGAGGACAGGGTCGGGGTTTGGGACCCAGTACTTC. Its translation is CASSLARTGSGFGTQYF.

This chain joins TRBV7-9 and TRBJ2-2, with D unclear. The V gene's germline CDR1 is SEHNR and CDR2 FQNEAQ (reference sequence). Trimming cost V 5 bases and J 4 bases, with 14 bases left between them. The CDR3 length is 15 residues. CDR3 sequence (DNA): TGTGCCAGCAGCCCGCCTTCCAGTATCACCGGGGAGCTGTTTTTT. This gives the protein CASSPPSSITGELFF.

The chain uses TRBV7-9 and TRBJ2-1; 11 bases match TRBD2. The CDR3 loop spans 14 amino acids. Germline loops: CDR1 SEHNR, CDR2 FQNEAQ (reference sequence). The V and J ends lost 8 bases and 6 bases, in that order; junction bases with no gene match: 6. The chain's CDR3 is CASRNSGRANEQFF. Written as DNA, the CDR3 is TGTGCCAGCCGAAATAGCGGGAGGGCCAATGAGCAGTTCTTC.

This chain joins TRBV3-1 (or the pseudogene TRBV3-2) and TRBJ1-1, with 8 positions matching TRBD1. Germline V lookup: CDR1 LGHDT, CDR2 YNNKEL (reference sequence). The junction had 4 bases not matched to a gene; V was cut back by 4 bases and J by 3 bases. The length of the CDR3 is 14 residues. CDR3 residues: CASSRQGSDTEAFF. CDR3 in DNA: TGTGCCAGCAGCCGACAGGGGTCCGACACTGAAGCTTTCTTT.

The rearrangement uses TRBV11-2 and TRBJ1-1; TRBD1 matches 9 bases. The V segment lost 3 bases and the J segment 11 bases; nucleotides outside the gene matches: 10. Germline loops: CDR1 SGHAT, CDR2 FQNNGV. There are 14 residues in the CDR3. CDR3 loop: CASSFEPGQGGAFF. In nucleotides, the CDR3 is TGTGCCAGCAGCTTCGAACCGGGACAGGGTGGGGCTTTCTTT.

This clone has just a few counts. One end of the junction varies from germline; a read error may be responsible. This chain's CDR3 is CASISAGSPSYEQYF. CDR3 DNA sequence: TGTGCTAGCATTAGCGCGGGCTCGCCCTCCTACGAGCAGTACTTC. The chain recombines TRBV2 with TRBJ2-7, with a possible D match to TRBD2 (5 bases). The germline V gene has CDR1 SNHLY and CDR2 FYNNEI. The CDR3 extends over 15 amino acids. The full variable domain, with the rest looked up from reference TRBV2 and TRBJ2-7, is EPEVTQTPSHQVTQMGQEVILRCVPISNHLYFYWYRQILGQKVEFLVSFYNNEISEKSEIFDDQFSVERPDGSNFTLKIRSTKLEDSAMYFCASISAGSPSYEQYFGPGTRLTVT.

This chain connects TRBV6-5 to TRBJ1-3; D is uncertain. This CDR3 contains 15 residues. Trimming left V 2 bases short and J 0 bases short, with 8 bases between. Per germline, CDR1 MNHEY and CDR2 SVGAGI. CDR3 loop: CASSYVGSSGNTIYF. The CDR3, as DNA: TGTGCCAGCAGTTACGTTGGGAGCTCTGGAAACACCATATATTTT.